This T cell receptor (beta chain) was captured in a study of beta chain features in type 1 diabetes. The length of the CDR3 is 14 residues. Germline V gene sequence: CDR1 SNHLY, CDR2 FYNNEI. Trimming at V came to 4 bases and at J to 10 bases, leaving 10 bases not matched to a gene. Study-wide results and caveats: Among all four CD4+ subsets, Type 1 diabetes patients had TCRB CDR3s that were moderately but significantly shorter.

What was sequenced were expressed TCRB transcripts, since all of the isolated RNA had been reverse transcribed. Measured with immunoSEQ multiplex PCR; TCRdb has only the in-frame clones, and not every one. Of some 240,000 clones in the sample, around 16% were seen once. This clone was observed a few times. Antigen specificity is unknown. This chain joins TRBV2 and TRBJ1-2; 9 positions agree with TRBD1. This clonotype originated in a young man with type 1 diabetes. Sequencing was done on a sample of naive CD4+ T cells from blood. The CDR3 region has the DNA TGTGCCAGCAGTGGGGACAGGGTAGTTCCTAACTACACCTTC. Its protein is CASSGDRVVPNYTF.